The clone carrying this TCR beta chain was seen a handful of times. No antigen is known for it. CDR3 size: 12 residues. CDR1 is MDHEN and CDR2 is SYDVKM in the germline V gene. The ends were cut back, 6 bases at V and 5 bases at J, with 8 bases in the middle. The data are from a study of response to subunit inactivated influenza vaccine. TCRdb reanalysed the RT-PCR reads using MiXCR and keeps one entry per CDR3 protein. The table includes approximately 520,000 distinct CDR3 sequences, about 15% detected once. General study findings and limits: Authors suggested seasonal influenza vaccinations each recruit few new T cells.

This clonotype was sampled from a man between 50 and 70 years old who received an inactivated influenza vaccine. The chain combines TRBV28 with TRBJ2-1; D may be TRBD1 (5 bases). The input for sequencing was CD4+ T cells sorted from PBMCs, taken about 23 months after vaccination. The CDR3 spells CASRRTHNEQFF. CDR3 DNA: TGTGCCAGCAGGCGGACACACAATGAGCAGTTCTTC.